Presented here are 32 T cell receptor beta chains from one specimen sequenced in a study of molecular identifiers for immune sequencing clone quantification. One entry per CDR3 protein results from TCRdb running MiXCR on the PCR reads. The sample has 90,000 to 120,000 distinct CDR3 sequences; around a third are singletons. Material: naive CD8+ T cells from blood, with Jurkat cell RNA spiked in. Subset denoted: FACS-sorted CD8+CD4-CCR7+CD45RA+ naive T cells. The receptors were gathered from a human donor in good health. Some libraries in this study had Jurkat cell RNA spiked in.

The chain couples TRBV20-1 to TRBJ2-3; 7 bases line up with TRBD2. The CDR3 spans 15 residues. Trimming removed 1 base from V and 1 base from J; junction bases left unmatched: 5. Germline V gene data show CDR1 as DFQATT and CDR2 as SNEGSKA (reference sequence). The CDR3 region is CSARGPLAGTDTQYF. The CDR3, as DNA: TGCAGTGCTAGAGGTCCCCTAGCGGGCACAGATACGCAGTATTTT.

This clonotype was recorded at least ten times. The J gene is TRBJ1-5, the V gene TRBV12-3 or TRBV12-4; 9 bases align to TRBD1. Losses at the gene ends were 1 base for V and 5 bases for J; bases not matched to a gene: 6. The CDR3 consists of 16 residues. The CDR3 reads CASSLVQGASDQPQHF. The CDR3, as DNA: TGTGCCAGCAGTTTAGTACAGGGGGCGTCGGATCAGCCCCAGCATTTT.

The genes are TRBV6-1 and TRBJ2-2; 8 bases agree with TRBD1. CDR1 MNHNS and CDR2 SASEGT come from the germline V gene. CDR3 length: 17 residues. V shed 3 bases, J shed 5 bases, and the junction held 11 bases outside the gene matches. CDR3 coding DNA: TGTGCCAGCAGTGAGACCTGGACAGGGTCTCTAACCGGGGAGCTGTTTTTT. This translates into CASSETWTGSLTGELFF.

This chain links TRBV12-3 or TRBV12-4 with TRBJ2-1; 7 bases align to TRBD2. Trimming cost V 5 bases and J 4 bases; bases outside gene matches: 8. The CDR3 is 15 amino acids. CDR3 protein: CASSGSGSLYNEQFF. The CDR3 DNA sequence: TGTGCCAGCAGTGGTAGCGGGTCCCTTTACAATGAGCAGTTCTTC.

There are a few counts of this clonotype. The CDR3 sequence: CSVAGGSANEKLFF. The CDR3 DNA reads as TGCAGCGTTGCCGGGGGCTCCGCTAATGAAAAACTGTTTTTT. The J gene is TRBJ1-4, the V gene TRBV29-1; weak D call: TRBD1 (6 bases). This CDR3 is built from 14 residues. The germline V and J ends were trimmed by 4 bases and 3 bases, with 12 bases remaining between them. Per germline, CDR1 SQVTM and CDR2 ANQGSEA.

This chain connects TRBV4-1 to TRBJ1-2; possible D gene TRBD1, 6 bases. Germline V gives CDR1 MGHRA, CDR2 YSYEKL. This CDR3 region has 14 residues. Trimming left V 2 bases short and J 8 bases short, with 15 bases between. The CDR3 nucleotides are TGCGCCAGCAGCCAATCCAGGGGCAACAGGGGCTACACCTTC. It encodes CASSQSRGNRGYTF.

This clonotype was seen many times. DNA of the CDR3: TGTGCCAGCAGTTCCAGACTAGCGGGAGTAAACATTCAGTACTTC. Translated: CASSSRLAGVNIQYF. V is TRBV6-5 and J is TRBJ2-4; 12 bases fit TRBD2. V shed 4 bases and J 6 bases; nucleotides not matched to a gene: 4. CDR1 is MNHEY and CDR2 is SVGAGI in the germline V gene. CDR3 size: 15 residues.

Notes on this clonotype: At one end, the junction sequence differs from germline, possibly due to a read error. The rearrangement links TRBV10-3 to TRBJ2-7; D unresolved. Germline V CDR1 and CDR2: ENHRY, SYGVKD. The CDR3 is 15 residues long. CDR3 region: CAISDRSQMSYVQYF. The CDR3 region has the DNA TGTGCCATCAGTGATAGGTCTCAGATGTCCTACGTGCAGTACTTC.

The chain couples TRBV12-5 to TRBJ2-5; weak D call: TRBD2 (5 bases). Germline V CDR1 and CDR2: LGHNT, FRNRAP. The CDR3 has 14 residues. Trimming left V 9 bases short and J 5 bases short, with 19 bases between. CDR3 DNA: TGTGCTAGATTCCACAAGCTGAGAGGGGAGACCCAGTACTTC. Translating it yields CARFHKLRGETQYF.

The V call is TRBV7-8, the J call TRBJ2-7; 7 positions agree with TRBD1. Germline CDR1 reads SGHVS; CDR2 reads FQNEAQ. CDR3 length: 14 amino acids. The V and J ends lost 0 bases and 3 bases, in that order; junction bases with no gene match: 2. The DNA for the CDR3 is TGTGCCAGCAGCTTAGCGGGGGACAGCTACGAGCAGTACTTC. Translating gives CASSLAGDSYEQYF.

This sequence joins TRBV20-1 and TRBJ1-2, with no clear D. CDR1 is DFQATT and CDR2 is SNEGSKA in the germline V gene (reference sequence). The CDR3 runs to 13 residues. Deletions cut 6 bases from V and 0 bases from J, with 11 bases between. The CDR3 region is CSAPPQTNYGYTF. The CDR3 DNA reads TGCAGTGCCCCTCCCCAAACTAACTATGGCTACACCTTC.

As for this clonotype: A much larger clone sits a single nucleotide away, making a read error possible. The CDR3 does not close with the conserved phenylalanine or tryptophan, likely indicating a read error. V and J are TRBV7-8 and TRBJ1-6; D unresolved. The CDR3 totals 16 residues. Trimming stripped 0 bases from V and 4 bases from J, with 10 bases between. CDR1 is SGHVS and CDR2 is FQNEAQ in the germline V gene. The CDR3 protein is CASSLALGFYNSPLHY. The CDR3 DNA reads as TGTGCCAGCAGCTTAGCGCTAGGTTTTTATAATTCACCCCTCCACTAT.

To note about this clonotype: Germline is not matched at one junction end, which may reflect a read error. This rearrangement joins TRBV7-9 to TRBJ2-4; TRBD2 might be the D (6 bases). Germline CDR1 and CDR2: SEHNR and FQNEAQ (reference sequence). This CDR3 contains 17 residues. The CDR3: CASSSITDGEAKNIQRF. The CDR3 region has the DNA TGTGCCAGCAGCTCGATAACTGACGGGGAGGCCAAAAACATTCAGCGCTTC.

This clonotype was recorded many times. CDR3: CSARGLTGLEATNEKLFF. The CDR3 coding sequence is TGCAGTGCTAGAGGCTTGACAGGGTTGGAAGCAACTAATGAAAAACTGTTTTTT. V is TRBV20-1 and J is TRBJ1-4; 7 positions match TRBD1. J lost 0 bases, V lost 1 base, and 11 bases had no gene match. The CDR3 loop spans 18 amino acids. Germline lookup yields CDR1 DFQATT and CDR2 SNEGSKA (reference sequence).

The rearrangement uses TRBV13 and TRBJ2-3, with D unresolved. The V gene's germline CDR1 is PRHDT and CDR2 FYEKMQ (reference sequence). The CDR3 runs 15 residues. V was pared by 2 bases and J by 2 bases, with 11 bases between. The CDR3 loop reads CASSLPSVATDTQYF. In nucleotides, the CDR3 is TGTGCCAGCAGCTTACCTAGTGTTGCCACAGATACGCAGTATTTT.

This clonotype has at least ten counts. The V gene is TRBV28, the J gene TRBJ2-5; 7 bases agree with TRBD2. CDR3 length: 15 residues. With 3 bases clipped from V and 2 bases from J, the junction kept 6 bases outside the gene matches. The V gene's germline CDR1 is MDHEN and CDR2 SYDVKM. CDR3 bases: TGTGCCAGCAGTTTCTTGCGGGAGAAACAAGAGACCCAGTACTTC. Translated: CASSFLREKQETQYF. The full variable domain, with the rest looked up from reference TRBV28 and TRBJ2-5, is DVKVTQSSRYLVKRTGEKVFLECVQDMDHENMFWYRQDPGLGLRLIYFSYDVKMKEKGDIPEGYSVSREKKERFSLILESASTNQTSMYLCASSFLREKQETQYFGPGTRLLVL.

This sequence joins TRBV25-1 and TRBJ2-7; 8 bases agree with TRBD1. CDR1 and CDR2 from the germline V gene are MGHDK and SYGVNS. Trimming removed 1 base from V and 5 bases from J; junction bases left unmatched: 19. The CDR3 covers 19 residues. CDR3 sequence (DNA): TGTGCCAGCAGTGAATGGGGCCAGACAGGGGACTCGCTCCCGGACGAGCAGTACTTC. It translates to CASSEWGQTGDSLPDEQYF.

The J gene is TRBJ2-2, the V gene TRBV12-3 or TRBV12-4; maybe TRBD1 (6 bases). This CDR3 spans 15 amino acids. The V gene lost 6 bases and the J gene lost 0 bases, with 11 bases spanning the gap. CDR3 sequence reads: CASRWTVTNTGELFF. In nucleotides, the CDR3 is TGTGCCAGCAGATGGACAGTCACGAACACCGGGGAGCTGTTTTTT.

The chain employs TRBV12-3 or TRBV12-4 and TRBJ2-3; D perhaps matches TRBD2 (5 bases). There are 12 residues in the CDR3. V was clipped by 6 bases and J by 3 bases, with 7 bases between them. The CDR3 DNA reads TGTGCCAGCAGATGGGAGACAGATACGCAGTATTTT. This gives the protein CASRWETDTQYF.

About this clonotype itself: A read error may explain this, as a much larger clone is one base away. CDR3 in DNA: TGTGCCAGCAGCCCCAGGACCGGGACCGAGAAAGAGACCCAGTACTTC. Its translation: CASSPRTGTEKETQYF. The V call is TRBV7-9, the J call TRBJ2-5, with D possibly being TRBD1 or TRBD2 (5 bases each). Trimming took off 5 bases at V and 3 bases at J, with 19 bases between the two ends. The germline CDR1 and CDR2 sequences are SEHNR and FQNEAQ (reference sequence). This CDR3 is 16 amino acids long.

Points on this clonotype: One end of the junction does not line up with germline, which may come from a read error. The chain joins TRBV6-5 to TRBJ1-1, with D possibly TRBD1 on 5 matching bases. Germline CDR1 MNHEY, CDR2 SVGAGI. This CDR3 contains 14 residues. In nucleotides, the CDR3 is TGTGCCGGCAGTTTGGGGGATATGAACACTGAAGCATTCTTT. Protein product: CAGSLGDMNTEAFF.

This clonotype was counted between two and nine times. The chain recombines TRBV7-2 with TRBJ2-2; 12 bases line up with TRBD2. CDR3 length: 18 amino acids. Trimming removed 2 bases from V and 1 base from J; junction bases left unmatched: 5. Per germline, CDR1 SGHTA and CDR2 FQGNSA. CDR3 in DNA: TGTGCCAGCAGCTTACCCAAACTAGCGGGAGGGAACACCGGGGAGCTGTTTTTT. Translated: CASSLPKLAGGNTGELFF.

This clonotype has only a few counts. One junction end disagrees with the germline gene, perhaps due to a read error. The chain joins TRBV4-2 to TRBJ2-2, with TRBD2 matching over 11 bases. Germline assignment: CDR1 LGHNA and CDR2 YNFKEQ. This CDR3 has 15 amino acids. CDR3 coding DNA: TGTGCCAGCAGCCAAGTAGCGGGAGGGGACGGGGAGCTGTCTTTT. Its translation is CASSQVAGGDGELSF.

The CDR3 sequence: CASSFIHRTGVEETQYF. As DNA, the CDR3 is TGTGCCAGCAGTTTCATACACCGGACAGGGGTTGAAGAGACCCAGTACTTC. This chain joins TRBV6-5 and TRBJ2-5; 9 nucleotides agree with TRBD1. J was trimmed by 3 bases and V by 4 bases; bases with no gene match: 12. The CDR3 length is 17 residues. From germline, CDR1 is MNHEY and CDR2 SVGAGI.

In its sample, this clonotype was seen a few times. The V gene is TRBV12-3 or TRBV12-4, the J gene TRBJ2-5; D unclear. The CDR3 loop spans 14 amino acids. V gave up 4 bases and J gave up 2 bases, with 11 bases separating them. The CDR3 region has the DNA TGTGCCAGCAGTTGGTGGCTTCGACAAGAGACCCAGTACTTC. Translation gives CASSWWLRQETQYF.

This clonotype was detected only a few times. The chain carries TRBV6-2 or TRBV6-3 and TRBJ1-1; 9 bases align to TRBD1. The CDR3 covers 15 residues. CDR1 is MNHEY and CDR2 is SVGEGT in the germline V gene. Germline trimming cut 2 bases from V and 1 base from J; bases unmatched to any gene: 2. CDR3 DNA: TGTGCCAGCAGTTACCCGACAGGGGGGAACACTGAAGCTTTCTTT. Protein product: CASSYPTGGNTEAFF.

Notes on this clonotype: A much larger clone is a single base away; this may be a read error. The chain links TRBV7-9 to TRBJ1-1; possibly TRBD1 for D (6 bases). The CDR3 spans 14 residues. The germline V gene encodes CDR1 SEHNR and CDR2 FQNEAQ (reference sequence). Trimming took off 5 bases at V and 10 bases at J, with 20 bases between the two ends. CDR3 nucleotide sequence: TGTGCCAGCAGCCTGCGGGGGGCGCATTTTGTAGCTTTCTTT. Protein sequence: CASSLRGAHFVAFF.

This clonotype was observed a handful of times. For the CDR3, the DNA is TGTGCCAGCAGCCCCCCGAATGAGCAGTTCTTC. Protein: CASSPPNEQFF. The chain joins TRBV6-2 or TRBV6-3 to TRBJ2-1; no reliable D call. The CDR3 is 11 amino acids. Germline CDR1 is MNHEY and CDR2 is SVGEGT. V lost 6 bases and J lost 7, with 7 bases in between.

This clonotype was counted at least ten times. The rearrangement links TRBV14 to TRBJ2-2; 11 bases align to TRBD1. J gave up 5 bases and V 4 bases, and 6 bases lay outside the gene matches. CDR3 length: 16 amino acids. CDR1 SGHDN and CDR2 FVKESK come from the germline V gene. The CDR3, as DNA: TGTGCCAGCAGCCCGACCGGGACAGGGGGAACCGGGGAGCTGTTTTTT. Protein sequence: CASSPTGTGGTGELFF.

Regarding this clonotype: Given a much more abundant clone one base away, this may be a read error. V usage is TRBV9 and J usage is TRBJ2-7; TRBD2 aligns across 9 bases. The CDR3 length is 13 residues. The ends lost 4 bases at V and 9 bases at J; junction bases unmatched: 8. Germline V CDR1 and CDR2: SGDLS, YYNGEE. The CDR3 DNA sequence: TGTGCCAGCAGCCCCGGGACTAGCCACGGGCAGTACTTC. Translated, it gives CASSPGTSHGQYF.

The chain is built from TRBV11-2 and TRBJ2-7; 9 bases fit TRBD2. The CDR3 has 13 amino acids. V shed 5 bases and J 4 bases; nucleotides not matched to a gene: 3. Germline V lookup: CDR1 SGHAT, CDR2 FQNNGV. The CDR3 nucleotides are TGTGCCAGCAGCATTAGCGGGAGTTACGAGCAGTACTTC. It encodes CASSISGSYEQYF.

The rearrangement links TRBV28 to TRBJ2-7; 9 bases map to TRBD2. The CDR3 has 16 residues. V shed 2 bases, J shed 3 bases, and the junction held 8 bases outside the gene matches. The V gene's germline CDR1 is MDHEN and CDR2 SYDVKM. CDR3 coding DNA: TGTGCCAGCAGTTTAGGGCTAGCGGGACTTCACTACGAGCAGTACTTC. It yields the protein CASSLGLAGLHYEQYF.